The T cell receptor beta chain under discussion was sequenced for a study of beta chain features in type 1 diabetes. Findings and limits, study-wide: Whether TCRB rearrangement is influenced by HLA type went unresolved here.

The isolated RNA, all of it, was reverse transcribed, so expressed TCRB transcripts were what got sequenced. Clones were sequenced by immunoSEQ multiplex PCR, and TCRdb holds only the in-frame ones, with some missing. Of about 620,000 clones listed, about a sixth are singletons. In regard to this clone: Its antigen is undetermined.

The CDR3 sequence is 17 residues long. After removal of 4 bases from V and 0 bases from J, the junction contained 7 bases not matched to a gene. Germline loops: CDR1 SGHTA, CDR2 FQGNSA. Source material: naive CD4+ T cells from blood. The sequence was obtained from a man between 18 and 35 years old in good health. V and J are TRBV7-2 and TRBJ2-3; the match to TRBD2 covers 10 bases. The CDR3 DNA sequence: TGTGCCAGCAGCTCCCGTAGCGGGGGGCTTAGCACAGATACGCAGTATTTT. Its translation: CASSSRSGGLSTDTQYF.